Following are 12 T cell receptor beta chains from one sample sequenced in a study of post-analysis software for immune sequencing data. Notes on the study in general: Among about 5 TRBV segments more frequent in patients than controls were TRBV5-6, TRBV5-1 and TRBV20-1.

Antigen specificity for these receptors is unknown. TCR beta cDNA libraries had unique molecular identifiers. One entry per CDR3 protein, called by TCRdb with MiXCR from the PCR reads. The table lists 380,000 or so distinct CDR3 sequences, about a third of them singletons. The sequenced material came from blood. These receptors all stem from a girl between 5 and 17 years old with multiple sclerosis.

V and J are TRBV3-1 and TRBJ1-5; D might be TRBD1 (5 bases). V lost 5 bases, J lost 7 bases, and 18 bases lay in between. The CDR3 has 15 residues. Germline V gene lookup returns CDR1 LGHDT and CDR2 YNNKEL (reference sequence). The chain's CDR3 is CASSSGGGGGQPQHF. DNA of the CDR3: TGTGCCAGCAGCTCCGGGGGGGGAGGAGGCCAGCCCCAGCATTTT.

The rearrangement joins TRBV12-3 or TRBV12-4 to TRBJ1-6; D unclear. V was clipped by 2 bases and J by 8 bases, with 10 bases between them. There are 14 residues in the CDR3. The CDR3 sequence: CASSLRVFDSPLHF. As DNA, the CDR3 is TGTGCCAGCAGTTTAAGGGTTTTTGATTCACCCCTCCACTTT.

CDR3 bases: TGTGCCAGCAGTTTATCGTCCACGACCCCTCTGGGCGGCTACACCTTC. It is translated as CASSLSSTTPLGGYTF. The chain links TRBV27 to TRBJ1-2; D uncertain. CDR3 length: 16 residues. Trimming stripped 0 bases from V and 8 bases from J, with 19 bases between. Germline CDR1 is MNHEY and CDR2 is SMNVEV (reference sequence).

The J gene is TRBJ2-3, the V gene TRBV15; unclear D gene. The V gene's germline CDR1 is LNHNV and CDR2 YYDKDF (reference sequence). The CDR3 length is 16 residues. V was cut by 0 bases and J by 6 bases, with 16 bases left in between. CDR3 in amino acids: CATSREVPQPSDTQYF. CDR3 DNA: TGTGCCACCAGCAGAGAGGTCCCCCAACCAAGTGATACGCAGTATTTT.

Comment on this clonotype: Mismatch with germline at one junction end may stem from a read error. The chain combines TRBV9 with TRBJ2-3; maybe TRBD2 (5 bases). CDR1 and CDR2 (germline): SGDLS, YYNGEE. The CDR3 is 17 amino acids. CDR3 coding DNA: TGTGCCGGCAGCGTAGAAACCGGCGGGTCTAGCACAGATACGCAGTATTTT. Residues: CAGSVETGGSSTDTQYF.

This clonotype was observed a few times. The rearrangement joins TRBV5-1 to TRBJ2-1; 10 bases agree with TRBD1. Germline CDR1 is SGHRS and CDR2 is YFSETQ. The CDR3 extends over 16 amino acids. V was pared by 3 bases and J by 4 bases, with 7 bases of the junction left unmatched. CDR3 DNA sequence: TGCGCCAGCAGCTGGGGGACAGGGGAGAGTTACAATGAGCAGTTCTTC. Protein: CASSWGTGESYNEQFF.

There are a few counts of this clonotype. The V gene is TRBV7-9, the J gene TRBJ2-5; 7 nucleotides match TRBD1. CDR3 length equals 14 residues. CDR1 is SEHNR and CDR2 is FQNEAQ in the germline V gene (reference sequence). V shed 4 bases, J shed 3 bases, and the junction held 5 bases outside the gene matches. The CDR3 region has the DNA TGTGCCAGCAGCTCCCCAGGGGGAGAAGAGACCCAGTACTTC. Translation gives CASSSPGGEETQYF.

In its sample, this clonotype was seen a few times. The J gene is TRBJ1-2, the V gene TRBV28; tentatively, D is TRBD1 (5 bases). The CDR3 spans 15 residues. The V end lost 3 bases, the J end lost 5 bases, and 16 bases lay between the germline ends. CDR1 MDHEN and CDR2 SYDVKM come from the germline V gene. The CDR3 is CASSFGTGFSYGYTF. CDR3 nucleotide sequence: TGTGCCAGCAGTTTTGGGACGGGGTTCTCGTATGGCTACACCTTC.

This rearrangement joins TRBV15 to TRBJ1-2; D call uncertain. CDR1 is LNHNV, CDR2 YYDKDF, per germline (reference sequence). The CDR3 extends over 16 amino acids. V was clipped by 0 bases and J by 4 bases, with 15 bases between them. The CDR3 loop is CATSRDPGSPGYGYTF. CDR3 in DNA: TGTGCCACCAGCAGAGATCCCGGCTCGCCGGGCTATGGCTACACCTTC.

This clonotype occurred a few times. V gene TRBV20-1 combines with J gene TRBJ1-1, with D possibly being TRBD1 (5 bases). Germline CDR1 and CDR2: DFQATT and SNEGSKA (reference sequence). This CDR3 contains 13 residues. The V and J ends lost 2 bases and 2 bases respectively, with 9 bases between them. The CDR3 here is CSARRDGNTEAFF. CDR3 DNA sequence: TGCAGTGCTAGAAGGGACGGCAACACTGAAGCTTTCTTT.

This clonotype was seen a handful of times. The chain employs TRBV2 and TRBJ1-1, with 7 bases fitting TRBD1. This CDR3 is 14 amino acids long. V dropped 6 bases and J dropped 5; count of bases not matched to a gene: 9. Germline CDR1 SNHLY, CDR2 FYNNEI. CDR3 sequence: CASSGGQRGTEAFF. The CDR3 nucleotides are TGTGCCAGCAGCGGGGGACAGCGGGGGACTGAAGCTTTCTTT.

In its sample, this clonotype was seen a few times. The chain combines TRBV6-4 with TRBJ2-3, with 8 positions matching TRBD1. Germline CDR1 and CDR2: MRHNA and SNTAGT. The V gene end was trimmed by 3 bases and the J gene end by 5 bases; junction bases not matched to a gene: 7. The CDR3 is 15 amino acids. In nucleotides, the CDR3 is TGTGCCAGCAGTGAGAGAGCAGGGGGCGTAGATACGCAGTATTTT. Its protein product is CASSERAGGVDTQYF.